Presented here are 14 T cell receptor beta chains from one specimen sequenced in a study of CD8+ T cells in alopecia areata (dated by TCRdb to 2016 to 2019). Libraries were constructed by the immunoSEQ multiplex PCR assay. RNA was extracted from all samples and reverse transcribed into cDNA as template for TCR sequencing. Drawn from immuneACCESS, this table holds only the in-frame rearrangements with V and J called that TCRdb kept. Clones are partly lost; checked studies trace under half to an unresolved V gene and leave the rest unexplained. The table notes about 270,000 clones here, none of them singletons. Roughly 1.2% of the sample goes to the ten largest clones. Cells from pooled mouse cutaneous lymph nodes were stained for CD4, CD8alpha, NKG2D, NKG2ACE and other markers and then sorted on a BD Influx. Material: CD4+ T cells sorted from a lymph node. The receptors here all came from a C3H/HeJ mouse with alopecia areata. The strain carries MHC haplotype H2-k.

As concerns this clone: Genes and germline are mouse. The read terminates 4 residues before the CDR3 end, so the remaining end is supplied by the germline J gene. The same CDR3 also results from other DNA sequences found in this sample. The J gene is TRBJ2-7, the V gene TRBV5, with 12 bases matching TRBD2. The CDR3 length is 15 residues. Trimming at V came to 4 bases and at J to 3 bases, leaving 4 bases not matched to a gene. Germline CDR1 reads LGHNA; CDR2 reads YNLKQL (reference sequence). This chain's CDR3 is CASSPGTGGYYEQYF. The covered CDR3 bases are TGTGCCAGCAGCCCAGGGACTGGGGGGTACTAT.

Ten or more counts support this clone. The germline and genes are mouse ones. CDR3 DNA (partial): TGTGCTAGCAGCTCCGGGCAGGGGGACTCC. It encodes CASSSGQGDS. Given in full, the CDR3 is CASSSGQGDSDYTF. The chain is built from TRBV29 and TRBJ1-2; the match to TRBD1 covers 7 bases. The CDR3 end falls 4 residues outside the read, so it is completed with the germline J gene. The CDR3 length is 14 residues. The trim removed 6 bases at V and 3 bases at J, leaving 7 bases unmatched. The germline gives CDR1 MSHET, CDR2 SYDVDS.

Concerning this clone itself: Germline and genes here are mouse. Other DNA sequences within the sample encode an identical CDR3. CDR3 DNA (partial): TGTGCCAGTCGACTGGGGGGGGAAAAC. Translated: CASRLGGEN. In full, the CDR3 reads CASRLGGENTLYF. The chain joins TRBV13-1 to TRBJ2-4; 11 bases align to TRBD2. Read coverage stops 4 residues before the CDR3 terminus; the germline J gene supplies the remainder. Germline CDR1 NSHNY, CDR2 SYGAGN. The CDR3 runs to 13 residues.

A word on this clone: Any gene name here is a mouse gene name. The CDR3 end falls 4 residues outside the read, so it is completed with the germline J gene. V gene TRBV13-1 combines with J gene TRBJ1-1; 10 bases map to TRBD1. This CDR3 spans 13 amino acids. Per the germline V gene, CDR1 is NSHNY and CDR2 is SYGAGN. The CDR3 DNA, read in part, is TGTGCCAGCAGGAGACAGGGGGCAACA. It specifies CASRRQGAT. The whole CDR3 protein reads CASRRQGATEVFF.

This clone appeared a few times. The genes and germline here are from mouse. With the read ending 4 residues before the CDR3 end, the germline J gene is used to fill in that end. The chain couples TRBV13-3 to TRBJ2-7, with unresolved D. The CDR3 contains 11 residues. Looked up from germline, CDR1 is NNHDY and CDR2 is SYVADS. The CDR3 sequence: CASSGRYEQYF. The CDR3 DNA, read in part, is TGTGCCAGCAGCGGCAGGTAT.

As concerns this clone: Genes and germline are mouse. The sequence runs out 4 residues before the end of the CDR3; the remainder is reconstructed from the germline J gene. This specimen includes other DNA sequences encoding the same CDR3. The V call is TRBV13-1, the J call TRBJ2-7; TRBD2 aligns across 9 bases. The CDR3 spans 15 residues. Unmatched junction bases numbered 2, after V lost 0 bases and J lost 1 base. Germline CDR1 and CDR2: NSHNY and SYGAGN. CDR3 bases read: TGTGCCAGCAGTGATGAGGGACTGGGTTCCTAT. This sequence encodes CASSDEGLGSY. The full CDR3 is CASSDEGLGSYEQYF.

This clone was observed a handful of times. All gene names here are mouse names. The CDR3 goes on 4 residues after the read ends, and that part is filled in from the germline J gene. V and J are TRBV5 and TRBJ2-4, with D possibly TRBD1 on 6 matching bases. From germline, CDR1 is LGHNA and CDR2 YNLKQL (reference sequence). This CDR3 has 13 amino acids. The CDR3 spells CASSHPDRNTLYF. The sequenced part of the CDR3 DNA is TGTGCCAGCAGCCACCCGGACAGAAAC.

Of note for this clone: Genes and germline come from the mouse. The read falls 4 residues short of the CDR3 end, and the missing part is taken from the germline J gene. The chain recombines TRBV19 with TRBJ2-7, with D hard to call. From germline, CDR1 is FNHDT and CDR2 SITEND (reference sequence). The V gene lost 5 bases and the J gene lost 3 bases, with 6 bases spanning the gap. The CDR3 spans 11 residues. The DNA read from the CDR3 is TGTGCCAGCAGCCCACACTAT. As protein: CASSPHY. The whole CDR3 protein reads CASSPHYEQYF.

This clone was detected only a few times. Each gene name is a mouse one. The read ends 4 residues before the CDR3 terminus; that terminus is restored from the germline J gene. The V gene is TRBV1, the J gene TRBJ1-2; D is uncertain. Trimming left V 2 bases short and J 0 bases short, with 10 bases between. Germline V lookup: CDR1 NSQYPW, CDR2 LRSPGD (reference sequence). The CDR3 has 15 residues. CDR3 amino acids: CTCSAPTNANSDYTF. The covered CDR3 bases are TGCACCTGCAGTGCACCGACAAATGCAAACTCC.

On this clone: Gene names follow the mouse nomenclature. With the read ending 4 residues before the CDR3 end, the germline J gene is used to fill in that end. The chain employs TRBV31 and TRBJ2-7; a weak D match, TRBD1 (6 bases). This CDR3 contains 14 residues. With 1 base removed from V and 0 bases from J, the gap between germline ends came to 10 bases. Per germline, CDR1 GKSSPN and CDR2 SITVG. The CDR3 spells CAWSQGHSSYEQYF. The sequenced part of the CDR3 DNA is TGTGCCTGGAGTCAGGGACATAGCTCCTAT.

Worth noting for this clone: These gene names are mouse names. This CDR3 is CASGDALGSYEQYF. CDR3 DNA, as far as it was read: TGTGCCAGCGGTGATGCCCTGGGCTCCTAT. The rearrangement joins TRBV13-2 to TRBJ2-7, with D possibly matching TRBD2 (5 bases). Sequencing ends 4 residues short of the CDR3 end; the germline J gene provides the rest. V lost 0 bases to trimming and J lost 0 bases, with 7 bases between them. CDR1 and CDR2 from the germline V gene are NNHNN and SYGAGS (reference sequence). There are 14 residues in the CDR3.

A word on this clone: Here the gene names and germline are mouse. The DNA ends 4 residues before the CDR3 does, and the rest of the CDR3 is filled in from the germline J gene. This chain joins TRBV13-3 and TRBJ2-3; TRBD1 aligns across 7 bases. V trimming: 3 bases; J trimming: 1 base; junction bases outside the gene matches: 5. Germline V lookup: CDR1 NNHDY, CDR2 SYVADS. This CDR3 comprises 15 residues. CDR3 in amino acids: CASSVRQGRAETLYF. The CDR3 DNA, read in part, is TGTGCCAGCAGTGTTCGACAGGGTCGTGCAGAA.

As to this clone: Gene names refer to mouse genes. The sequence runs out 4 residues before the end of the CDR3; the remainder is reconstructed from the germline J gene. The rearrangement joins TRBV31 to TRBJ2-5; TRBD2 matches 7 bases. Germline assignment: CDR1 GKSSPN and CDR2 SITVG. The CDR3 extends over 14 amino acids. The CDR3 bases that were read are TGTGCCTGGAGTCCTGGTGGGGGGATGGAC. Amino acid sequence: CAWSPGGGMD. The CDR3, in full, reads CAWSPGGGMDTQYF. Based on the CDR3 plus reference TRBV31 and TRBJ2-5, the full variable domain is AQTIHQWPVAEIKAVGSPLSLGCTIKGKSSPNLYWYWQATGGTLQQLFYSITVGQVESVVQLNLSASRPKDDQFILSTEKLLLSHSGFYLCAWSPGGGMDTQYFGPGTRLLVL.

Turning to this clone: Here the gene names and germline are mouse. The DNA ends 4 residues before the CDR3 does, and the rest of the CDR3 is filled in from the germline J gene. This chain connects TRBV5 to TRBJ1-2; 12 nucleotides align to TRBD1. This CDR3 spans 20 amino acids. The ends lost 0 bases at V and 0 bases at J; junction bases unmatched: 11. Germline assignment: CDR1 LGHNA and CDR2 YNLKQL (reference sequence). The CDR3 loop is CASSQDQRDRGLGANSDYTF. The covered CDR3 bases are TGTGCCAGCAGCCAAGATCAGCGGGACAGGGGGCTAGGGGCAAACTCC.